The 16 T cell receptor beta chains in this list originate from one sample, sequenced in a study of identical twins. TCRdb analysed the 5' RACE reads with MiXCR anew, one entry per CDR3 protein. The sample includes under 300,000 distinct CDR3 sequences, over 12% of them seen just once. The sample was memory (CD45RO+) T cells sorted from blood. The receptors originated from a young woman in good health.

The genes are TRBV11-2 and TRBJ2-1, with 14 positions matching TRBD2. Germline V gene data show CDR1 as SGHAT and CDR2 as FQNNGV. The trim removed 4 bases at V and 9 bases at J, leaving 14 bases unmatched. The CDR3 runs 18 residues. CDR3 region: CASSSSWTSGRKGGEQFF. CDR3 DNA sequence: TGTGCCAGCAGCTCCAGTTGGACTAGCGGGAGGAAGGGGGGTGAGCAGTTCTTC.

The chain couples TRBV2 to TRBJ2-2; D is possibly TRBD2 (6 bases). Looked up from germline, CDR1 is SNHLY and CDR2 is FYNNEI. The CDR3 extends over 13 amino acids. Between the trimmed V and J ends, which lost 6 bases and 6 bases, there was a span of 11 bases. The CDR3 coding sequence is TGTGCCAGCAGCGAGACTAGTGCCGGGGAGCTGTTTTTT. It translates to CASSETSAGELFF. Full variable domain (remainder filled in from reference TRBV2 and TRBJ2-2): EPEVTQTPSHQVTQMGQEVILRCVPISNHLYFYWYRQILGQKVEFLVSFYNNEISEKSEIFDDQFSVERPDGSNFTLKIRSTKLEDSAMYFCASSETSAGELFFGEGSRLTVL.

V is TRBV18 and J is TRBJ2-5, with a tentative D call TRBD2 (6 bases). The CDR3 is made up of 16 amino acids. V was trimmed by 2 bases and J by 5 bases, leaving 18 bases between them. Germline assignment: CDR1 KGHSH and CDR2 LQKENI. Here the CDR3 reads CASSPGGSVASETQYF. The CDR3 DNA sequence: TGTGCCAGCTCACCAGGAGGGTCGGTCGCATCGGAGACCCAGTACTTC.

This chain joins TRBV18 and TRBJ1-5, with 8 nucleotides matching TRBD1. Germline values: CDR1 KGHSH, CDR2 LQKENI. The CDR3 runs 14 residues. J gave up 7 bases and V 4 bases, and 6 bases lay outside the gene matches. The CDR3 nucleotides are TGTGCCAGCTCACAGGACAGGGACGGGCAGCCCCAGCATTTT. Residues: CASSQDRDGQPQHF.

The chain is built from TRBV7-9 and TRBJ1-2; no clear D. Trimming took off 3 bases at V and 0 bases at J, with 11 bases between the two ends. Germline CDR1 and CDR2: SEHNR and FQNEAQ (reference sequence). CDR3 length: 15 residues. CDR3 protein: CASSFEWDSNYGYTF. CDR3 nucleotide sequence: TGTGCCAGCAGCTTCGAATGGGATTCTAACTATGGCTACACCTTC.

This clonotype came up many times. The chain combines TRBV29-1 with TRBJ2-3; 8 bases line up with TRBD2. The CDR3 has 13 amino acids. V lost 3 bases and J lost 1; bases outside the gene matches: 0. CDR1 and CDR2 (germline): SQVTM, ANQGSEA. The DNA of the CDR3 is TGCAGCGTTGATAGCGGGGGCACAGATACGCAGTATTTT. It is translated as CSVDSGGTDTQYF.

The chain carries TRBV11-2 and TRBJ2-3; the match to TRBD2 covers 14 bases. V trimming: 5 bases; J trimming: 2 bases; junction bases outside the gene matches: 12. Germline V CDR1 and CDR2: SGHAT, FQNNGV. The CDR3 sequence is 19 residues long. This chain's CDR3 is CASSPRLAGGPRDTDTQYF. CDR3 bases: TGTGCCAGCAGCCCCCGACTAGCGGGAGGGCCTCGGGACACAGATACGCAGTATTTT.

This clonotype appeared a few times. The chain uses TRBV2 and TRBJ2-4; the D is unclear. Trimming removed 5 bases at V and 0 bases at J, with 8 bases between. The CDR3 is 14 amino acids. Germline CDR1 is SNHLY and CDR2 is FYNNEI. CDR3 coding DNA: TGTGCCAGCAGTCCGACGCCAGCCAAAAACATTCAGTACTTC. Amino acid sequence: CASSPTPAKNIQYF. The whole variable domain, remainder taken from reference TRBV2 and TRBJ2-4, is EPEVTQTPSHQVTQMGQEVILRCVPISNHLYFYWYRQILGQKVEFLVSFYNNEISEKSEIFDDQFSVERPDGSNFTLKIRSTKLEDSAMYFCASSPTPAKNIQYFGAGTRLSVL.

This clonotype occurred many times. V is TRBV20-1 and J is TRBJ2-7; the D gene is possibly TRBD1 (5 bases). Deletions cut 7 bases from V and 6 bases from J, with 13 bases between. CDR1 and CDR2 from the germline V gene are DFQATT and SNEGSKA (reference sequence). This CDR3 is built from 11 residues. Written as DNA, the CDR3 is TGCAGTGTTCCCACAGGTAGCGAGCAGTACTTC. This gives the protein CSVPTGSEQYF.

This chain joins TRBV7-8 and TRBJ1-2, with a tentative D call TRBD1 (5 bases). Germline lookup yields CDR1 SGHVS and CDR2 FQNEAQ. Between the trimmed V and J ends, which lost 4 bases and 4 bases, there was a span of 13 bases. The CDR3 is 14 amino acids. The CDR3 DNA reads TGTGCCAGCAGCTCAACCTCAGGGCTCTATGGCTACACCTTC. This sequence encodes CASSSTSGLYGYTF. The variable domain in full, completed from reference TRBV7-8 and TRBJ1-2, reads GAGVSQSPRYKVAKRGQDVALRCDPISGHVSLFWYQQALGQGPEFLTYFQNEAQLDKSGLPSDRFFAERPEGSVSTLKIQRTQQEDSAVYLCASSSTSGLYGYTFGSGTRLTVV.

The J gene is TRBJ2-2, the V gene TRBV7-6; D unresolved. Deletions cut 10 bases from V and 0 bases from J, with 9 bases between. This CDR3 contains 13 residues. Germline V gene lookup returns CDR1 SGHVS and CDR2 FNYEAQ. The CDR3 DNA reads TGTGCCACTCGGACGGCGAACACCGGGGAGCTGTTTTTT. Protein sequence: CATRTANTGELFF.

Only a few counts were recorded for this clonotype. The rearrangement links TRBV12-3 or TRBV12-4 to TRBJ2-3; the D gene is possibly TRBD2 (6 bases). Trimming cost V 2 bases and J 5 bases, with 14 bases left between them. The CDR3 covers 15 residues. Written as DNA, the CDR3 is TGTGCCAGCAGTTTACAGGGCGGGAAGGGAGATACGCAGTATTTT. Protein product: CASSLQGGKGDTQYF.

This clonotype was picked up a small number of times. This chain connects TRBV5-1 to TRBJ1-1; 8 bases line up with TRBD1. Per germline, CDR1 SGHRS and CDR2 YFSETQ. This CDR3 is 14 amino acids long. J gave up 5 bases and V 4 bases, and 7 bases lay outside the gene matches. Here the CDR3 DNA reads TGCGCCAGCAGCCTGATGGACAGGGTAACTGAAGCTTTCTTT. Translating gives CASSLMDRVTEAFF.

This chain links TRBV7-9 with TRBJ2-5; maybe TRBD2 (6 bases). Deletions cut 7 bases from V and 5 bases from J, with 17 bases between. The CDR3 runs 14 residues. Germline CDR1 SEHNR, CDR2 FQNEAQ (reference sequence). The CDR3 region is CASTLGLGVETQYF. CDR3 DNA sequence: TGTGCCAGCACCCTGGGACTCGGTGTGGAGACCCAGTACTTC.

The CDR3 region is CASSTPTGALNTGELFF. CDR3 DNA sequence: TGTGCCAGCAGCACTCCCACGGGGGCCCTGAACACCGGGGAGCTGTTTTTT. The gene calls are TRBV7-3 and TRBJ2-2; either TRBD1 or TRBD2 may fit D (6 bases each). Trimming left V 5 bases short and J 1 base short, with 17 bases between. This CDR3 region has 17 residues. CDR1 and CDR2 (germline): SGHTA, FQGTGA.

The gene calls are TRBV3-1 and TRBJ1-6, with no clear D. Trimming pared 0 bases from V and 3 bases from J, leaving 9 bases between. CDR1 is LGHDT and CDR2 is YNNKEL in the germline V gene (reference sequence). CDR3 length: 16 residues. The CDR3 nucleotides are TGTGCCAGCAGCCAAGATCTCGGAGTCTATAATTCACCCCTCCACTTT. Its protein product is CASSQDLGVYNSPLHF. The whole variable domain, remainder taken from reference TRBV3-1 and TRBJ1-6, is DTAVSQTPKYLVTQMGNDKSIKCEQNLGHDTMYWYKQDSKKFLKIMFSYNNKELIINETVPNRFSPKSPDKAHLNLHINSLELGDSAVYFCASSQDLGVYNSPLHFGNGTRLTVT.